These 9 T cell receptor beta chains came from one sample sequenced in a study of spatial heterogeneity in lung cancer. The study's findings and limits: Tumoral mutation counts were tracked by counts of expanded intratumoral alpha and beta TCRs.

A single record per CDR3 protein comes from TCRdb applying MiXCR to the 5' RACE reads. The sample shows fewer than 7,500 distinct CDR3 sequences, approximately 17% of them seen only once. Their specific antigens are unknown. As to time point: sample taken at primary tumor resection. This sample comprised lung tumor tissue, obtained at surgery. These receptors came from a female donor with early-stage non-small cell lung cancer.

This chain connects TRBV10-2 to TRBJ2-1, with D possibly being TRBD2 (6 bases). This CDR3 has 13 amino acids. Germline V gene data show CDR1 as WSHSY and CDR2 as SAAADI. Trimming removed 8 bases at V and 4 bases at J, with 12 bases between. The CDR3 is CASHGSGYNEQFF. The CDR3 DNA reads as TGCGCCAGCCACGGTAGCGGATACAATGAGCAGTTCTTC.

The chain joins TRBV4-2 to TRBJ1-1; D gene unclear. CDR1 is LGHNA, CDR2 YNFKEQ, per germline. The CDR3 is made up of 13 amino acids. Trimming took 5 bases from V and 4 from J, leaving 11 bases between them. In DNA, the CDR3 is TGTGCCAGCAGCTTTTCCGGGAGCACTGAAGCTTTCTTT. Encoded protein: CASSFSGSTEAFF.

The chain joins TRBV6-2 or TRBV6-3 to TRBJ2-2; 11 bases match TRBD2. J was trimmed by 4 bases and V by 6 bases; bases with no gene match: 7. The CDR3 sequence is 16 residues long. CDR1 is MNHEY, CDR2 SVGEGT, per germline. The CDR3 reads CASRPLAGGPTGELFF. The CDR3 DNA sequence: TGTGCCAGCAGGCCCTTAGCGGGGGGGCCCACCGGGGAGCTGTTTTTT.

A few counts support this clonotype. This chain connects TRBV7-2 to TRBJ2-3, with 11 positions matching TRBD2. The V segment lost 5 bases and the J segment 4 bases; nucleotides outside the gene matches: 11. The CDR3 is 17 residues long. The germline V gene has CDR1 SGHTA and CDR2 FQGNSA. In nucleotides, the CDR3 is TGTGCCAGCAGCATCCTCTTTAGCGGGGGGGCCGCAGATACGCAGTATTTT. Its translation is CASSILFSGGAADTQYF.

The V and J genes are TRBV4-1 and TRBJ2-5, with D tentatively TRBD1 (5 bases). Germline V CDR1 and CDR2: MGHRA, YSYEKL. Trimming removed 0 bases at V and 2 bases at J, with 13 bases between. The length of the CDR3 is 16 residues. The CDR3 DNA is TGCGCCAGCAGCCAAGATTGGCAGGGCATGCAAGAGACCCAGTACTTC. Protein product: CASSQDWQGMQETQYF.

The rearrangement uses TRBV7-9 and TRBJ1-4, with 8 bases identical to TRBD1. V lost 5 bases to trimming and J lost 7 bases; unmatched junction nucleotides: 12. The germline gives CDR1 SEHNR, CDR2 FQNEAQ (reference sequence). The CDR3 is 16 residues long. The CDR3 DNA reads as TGTGCCAGCAGCCTAGACAGGGGAGGTGTGGGTGAAAAACTGTTTTTT. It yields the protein CASSLDRGGVGEKLFF.

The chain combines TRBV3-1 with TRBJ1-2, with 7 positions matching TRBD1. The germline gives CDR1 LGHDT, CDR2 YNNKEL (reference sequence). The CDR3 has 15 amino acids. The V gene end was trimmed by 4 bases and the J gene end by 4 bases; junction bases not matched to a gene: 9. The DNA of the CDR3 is TGTGCCAGCAGCCCAACTTCAGGGGGTGTCTATGGCTACACCTTC. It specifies CASSPTSGGVYGYTF.

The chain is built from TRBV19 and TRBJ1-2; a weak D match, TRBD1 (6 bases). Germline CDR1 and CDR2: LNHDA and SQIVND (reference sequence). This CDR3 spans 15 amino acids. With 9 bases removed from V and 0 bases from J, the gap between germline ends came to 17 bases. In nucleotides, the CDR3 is TGTGCCAGAAAACCGCGACAGGTAGCTAACTATGGCTACACCTTC. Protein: CARKPRQVANYGYTF.

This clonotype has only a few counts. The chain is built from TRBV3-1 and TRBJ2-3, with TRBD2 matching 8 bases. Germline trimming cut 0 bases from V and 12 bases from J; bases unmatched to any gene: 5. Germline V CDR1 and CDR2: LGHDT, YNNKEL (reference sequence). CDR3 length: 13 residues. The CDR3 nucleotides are TGTGCCAGCAGCCAAGATCGCGGGGGGCCCCAGTATTTT. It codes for CASSQDRGGPQYF.